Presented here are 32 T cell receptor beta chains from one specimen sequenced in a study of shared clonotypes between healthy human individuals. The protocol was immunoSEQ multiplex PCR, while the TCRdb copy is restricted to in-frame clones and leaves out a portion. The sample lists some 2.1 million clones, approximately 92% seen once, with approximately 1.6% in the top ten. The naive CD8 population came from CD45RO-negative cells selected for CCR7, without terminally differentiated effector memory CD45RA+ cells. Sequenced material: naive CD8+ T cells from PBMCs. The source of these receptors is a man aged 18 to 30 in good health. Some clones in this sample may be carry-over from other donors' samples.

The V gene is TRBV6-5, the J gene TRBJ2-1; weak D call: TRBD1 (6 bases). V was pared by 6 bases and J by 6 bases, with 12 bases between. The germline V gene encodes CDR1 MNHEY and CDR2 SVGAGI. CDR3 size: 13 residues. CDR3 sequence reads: CASSPDRSNEQFF. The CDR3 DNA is TGTGCCAGCAGCCCGGACAGATCCAATGAGCAGTTCTTC.

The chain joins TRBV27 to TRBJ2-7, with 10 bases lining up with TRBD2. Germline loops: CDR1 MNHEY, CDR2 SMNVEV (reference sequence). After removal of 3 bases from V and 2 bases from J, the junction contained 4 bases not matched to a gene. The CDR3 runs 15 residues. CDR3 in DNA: TGTGCCAGCAGTTTCTCTAGCGGGAGTACCTACGAGCAGTACTTC. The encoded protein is CASSFSSGSTYEQYF.

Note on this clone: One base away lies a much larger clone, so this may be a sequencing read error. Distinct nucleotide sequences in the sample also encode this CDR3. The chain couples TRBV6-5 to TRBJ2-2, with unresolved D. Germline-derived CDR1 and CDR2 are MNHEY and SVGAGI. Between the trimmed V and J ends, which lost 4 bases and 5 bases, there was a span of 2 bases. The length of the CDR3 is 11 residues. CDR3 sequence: CASSLTGELFF. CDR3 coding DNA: TGTGCCAGCAGTTTAACCGGGGAGCTGTTTTTT.

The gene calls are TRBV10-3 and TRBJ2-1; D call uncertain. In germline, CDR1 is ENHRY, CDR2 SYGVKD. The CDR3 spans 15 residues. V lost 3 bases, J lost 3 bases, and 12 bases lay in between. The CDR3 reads CAISEERGFYNEQFF. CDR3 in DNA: TGTGCCATCAGTGAAGAGAGAGGATTCTACAATGAGCAGTTCTTC.

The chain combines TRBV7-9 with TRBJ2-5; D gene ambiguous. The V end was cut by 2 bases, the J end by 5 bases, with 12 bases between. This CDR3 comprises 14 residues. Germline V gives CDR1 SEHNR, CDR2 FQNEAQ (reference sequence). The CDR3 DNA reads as TGTGCCAGCAGCTTAAGCCCGGACGGTGAGACCCAGTACTTC. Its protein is CASSLSPDGETQYF.

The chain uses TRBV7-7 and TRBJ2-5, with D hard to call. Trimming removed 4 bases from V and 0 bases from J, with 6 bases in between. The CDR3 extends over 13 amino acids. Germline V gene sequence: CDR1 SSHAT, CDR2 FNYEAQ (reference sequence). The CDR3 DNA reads TGTGCCAGCAGCTCTAATTACCAAGAGACCCAGTACTTC. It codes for CASSSNYQETQYF.

The CDR3 reads CATYEGDSSAYEQYF. The CDR3 coding sequence is TGTGCCACCTACGAAGGGGACAGTTCGGCCTACGAGCAGTACTTC. The rearrangement uses TRBV6-6 and TRBJ2-7; 7 nucleotides align to TRBD1. Trimming at V came to 10 bases and at J to 2 bases, leaving 14 bases not matched to a gene. This CDR3 has 15 amino acids. Germline V gives CDR1 MNHNY, CDR2 SVGAGI (reference sequence).

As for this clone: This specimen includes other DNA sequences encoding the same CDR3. The CDR3 nucleotides are TGTGCCAGCAGCTCAACAGGGGGCCTGGAGACCCAGTACTTC. Protein: CASSSTGGLETQYF. The V gene is TRBV7-3, the J gene TRBJ2-5; 9 bases fit TRBD1. The trim removed 4 bases at V and 5 bases at J, leaving 5 bases unmatched. The length of the CDR3 is 14 residues. The germline V gene encodes CDR1 SGHTA and CDR2 FQGTGA.

In nucleotides, the CDR3 is TGTGCCAGCAGCTGGGACGCGCGCTACGAGCAGTACTTC. Residues: CASSWDARYEQYF. The chain has TRBV7-9 and TRBJ2-5; the D gene could be TRBD1 or TRBD2 (5 bases each). Judging by the DNA end, TRBJ2-7 fits better; the J call may be wrong. The CDR3 is 13 amino acids. Germline V gives CDR1 SEHNR, CDR2 FQNEAQ (reference sequence).

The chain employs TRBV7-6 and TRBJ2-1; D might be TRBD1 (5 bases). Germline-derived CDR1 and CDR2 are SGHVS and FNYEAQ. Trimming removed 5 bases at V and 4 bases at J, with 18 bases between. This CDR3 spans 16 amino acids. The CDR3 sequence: CASSVSREVGYNEQFF. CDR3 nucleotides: TGTGCCAGCAGCGTATCCAGGGAAGTGGGGTACAATGAGCAGTTCTTC.

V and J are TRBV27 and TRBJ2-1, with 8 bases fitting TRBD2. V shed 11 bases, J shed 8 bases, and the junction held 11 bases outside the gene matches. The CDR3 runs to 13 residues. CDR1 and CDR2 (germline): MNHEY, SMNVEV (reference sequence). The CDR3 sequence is CAAGPGLAYEQFF. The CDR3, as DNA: TGTGCCGCGGGCCCCGGACTAGCCTATGAGCAGTTCTTC.

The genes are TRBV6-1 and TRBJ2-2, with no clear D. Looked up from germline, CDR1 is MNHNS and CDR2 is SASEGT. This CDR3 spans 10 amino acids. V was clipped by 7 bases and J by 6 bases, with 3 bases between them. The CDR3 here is CASKSGELFF. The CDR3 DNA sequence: TGTGCCAGCAAATCCGGGGAGCTGTTTTTT.

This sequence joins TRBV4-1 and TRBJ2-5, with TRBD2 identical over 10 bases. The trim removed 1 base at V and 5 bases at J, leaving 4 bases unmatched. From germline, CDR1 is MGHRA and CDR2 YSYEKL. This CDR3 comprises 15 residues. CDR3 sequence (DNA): TGCGCCAGCAGCCAAGGAGCGGGAGGGGTGGAGACCCAGTACTTC. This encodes CASSQGAGGVETQYF.

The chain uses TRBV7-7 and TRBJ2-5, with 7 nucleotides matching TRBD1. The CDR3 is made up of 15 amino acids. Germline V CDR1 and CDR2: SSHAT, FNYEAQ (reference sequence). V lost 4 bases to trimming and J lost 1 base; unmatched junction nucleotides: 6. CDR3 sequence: CASSSRQGPQETQYF. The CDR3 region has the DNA TGTGCCAGCAGCTCTCGACAGGGCCCCCAAGAGACCCAGTACTTC.

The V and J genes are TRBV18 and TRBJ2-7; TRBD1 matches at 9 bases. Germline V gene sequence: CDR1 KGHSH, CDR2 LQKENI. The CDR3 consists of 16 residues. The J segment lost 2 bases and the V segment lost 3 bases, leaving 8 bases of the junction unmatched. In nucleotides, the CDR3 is TGTGCCAGCTCACCCTCCCTGACAGGGGGTCCCTACGAGCAGTACTTC. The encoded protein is CASSPSLTGGPYEQYF.

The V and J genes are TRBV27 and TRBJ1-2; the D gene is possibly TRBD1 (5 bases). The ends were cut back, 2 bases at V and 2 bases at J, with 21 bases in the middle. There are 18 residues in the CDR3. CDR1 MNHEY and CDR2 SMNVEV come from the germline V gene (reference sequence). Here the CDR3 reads CASSLSGRAEGPNYGYTF. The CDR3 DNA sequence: TGTGCCAGCAGTTTAAGCGGCAGGGCAGAAGGACCCAACTATGGCTACACCTTC.

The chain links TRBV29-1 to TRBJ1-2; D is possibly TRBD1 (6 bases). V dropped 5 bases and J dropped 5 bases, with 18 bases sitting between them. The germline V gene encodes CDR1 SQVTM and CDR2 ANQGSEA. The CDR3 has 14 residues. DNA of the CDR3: TGCAGCGTTACCGACAGGACAGCTTCATATGGCTACACCTTC. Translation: CSVTDRTASYGYTF.

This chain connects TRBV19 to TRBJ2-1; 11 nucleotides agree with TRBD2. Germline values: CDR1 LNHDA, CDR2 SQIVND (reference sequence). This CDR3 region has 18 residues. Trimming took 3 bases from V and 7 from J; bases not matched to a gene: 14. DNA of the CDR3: TGTGCCAGTAGTATCCCCCTGGGGGTAGCGGGAGGGATAAATGAGCAGTTCTTC. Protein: CASSIPLGVAGGINEQFF.

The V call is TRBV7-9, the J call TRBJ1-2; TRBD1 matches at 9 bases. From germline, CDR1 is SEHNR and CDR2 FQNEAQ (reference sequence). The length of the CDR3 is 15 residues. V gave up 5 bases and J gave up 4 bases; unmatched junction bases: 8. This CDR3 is CASSAGTGTAYGYTF. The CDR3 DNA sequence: TGTGCCAGCAGCGCCGGGACAGGGACCGCCTATGGCTACACCTTC.

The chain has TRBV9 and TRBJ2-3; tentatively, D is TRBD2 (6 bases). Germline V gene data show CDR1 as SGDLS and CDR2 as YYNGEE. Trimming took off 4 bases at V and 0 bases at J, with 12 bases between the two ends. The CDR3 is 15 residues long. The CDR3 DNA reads TGTGCCAGCAGCCCCAATAGCGGAAGCACAGATACGCAGTATTTT. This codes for CASSPNSGSTDTQYF.

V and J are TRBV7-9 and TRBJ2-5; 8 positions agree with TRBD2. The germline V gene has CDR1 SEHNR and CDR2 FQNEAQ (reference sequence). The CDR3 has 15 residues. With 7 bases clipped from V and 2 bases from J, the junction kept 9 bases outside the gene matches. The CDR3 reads CASNPLAGIQETQYF. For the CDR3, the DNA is TGTGCCAGCAACCCCCTAGCGGGTATACAAGAGACCCAGTACTTC.

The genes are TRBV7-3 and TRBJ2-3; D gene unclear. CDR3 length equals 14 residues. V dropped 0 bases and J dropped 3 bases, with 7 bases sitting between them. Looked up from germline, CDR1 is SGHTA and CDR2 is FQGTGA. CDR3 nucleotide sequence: TGTGCCAGCAGCTTAACGTTAGGGACAGATACGCAGTATTTT. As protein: CASSLTLGTDTQYF.

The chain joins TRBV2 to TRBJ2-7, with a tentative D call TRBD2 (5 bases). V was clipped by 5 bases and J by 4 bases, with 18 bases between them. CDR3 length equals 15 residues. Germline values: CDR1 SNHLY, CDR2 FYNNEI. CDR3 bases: TGTGCCAGCAGTAACCAGCCTTGGGGAGCGTACGAGCAGTACTTC. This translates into CASSNQPWGAYEQYF.

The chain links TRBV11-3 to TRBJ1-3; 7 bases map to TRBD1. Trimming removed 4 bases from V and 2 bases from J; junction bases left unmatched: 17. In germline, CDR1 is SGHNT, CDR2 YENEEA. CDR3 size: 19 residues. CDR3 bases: TGTGCCAGCAGCTGGCGAGGGGGACAGCTATCCCACACTGGAAACACCATATATTTT. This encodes CASSWRGGQLSHTGNTIYF.

The CDR3 region is CASSSPQGLYSNQPQHF. CDR3 bases: TGTGCCAGCAGTTCCCCACAGGGACTATATAGCAATCAGCCCCAGCATTTT. The gene calls are TRBV28 and TRBJ1-5, with D possibly matching TRBD1 (6 bases). V was clipped by 4 bases and J by 0 bases, with 16 bases between them. This CDR3 has 17 residues. In germline, CDR1 is MDHEN, CDR2 SYDVKM. Based on the CDR3 plus reference TRBV28 and TRBJ1-5, the full variable domain is DVKVTQSSRYLVKRTGEKVFLECVQDMDHENMFWYRQDPGLGLRLIYFSYDVKMKEKGDIPEGYSVSREKKERFSLILESASTNQTSMYLCASSSPQGLYSNQPQHFGDGTRLSIL.

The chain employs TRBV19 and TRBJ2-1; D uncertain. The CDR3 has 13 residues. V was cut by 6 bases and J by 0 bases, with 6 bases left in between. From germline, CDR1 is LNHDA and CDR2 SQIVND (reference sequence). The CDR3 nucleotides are TGTGCCAGTAGCGGGCTCTCCTACAATGAGCAGTTCTTC. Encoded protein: CASSGLSYNEQFF.

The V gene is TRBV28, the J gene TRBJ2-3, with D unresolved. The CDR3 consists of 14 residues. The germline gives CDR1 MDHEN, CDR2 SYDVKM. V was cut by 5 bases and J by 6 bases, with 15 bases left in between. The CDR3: CASSPRASLDTQYF. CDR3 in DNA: TGTGCCAGCAGTCCCCGGGCCTCCCTGGATACGCAGTATTTT.

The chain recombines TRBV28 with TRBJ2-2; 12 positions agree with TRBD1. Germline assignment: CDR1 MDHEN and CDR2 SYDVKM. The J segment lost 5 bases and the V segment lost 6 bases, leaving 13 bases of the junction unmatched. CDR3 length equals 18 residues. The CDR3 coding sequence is TGTGCCAGCAGCGTACCGGGACAGGGGGCGGTTTGGACCGGGGAGCTGTTTTTT. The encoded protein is CASSVPGQGAVWTGELFF.

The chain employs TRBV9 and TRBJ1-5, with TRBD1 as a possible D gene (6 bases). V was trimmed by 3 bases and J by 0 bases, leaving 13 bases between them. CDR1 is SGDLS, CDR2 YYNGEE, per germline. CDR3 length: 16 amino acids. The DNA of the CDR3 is TGTGCCAGCAGCGCACGACAGGAACGTAGCAATCAGCCCCAGCATTTT. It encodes CASSARQERSNQPQHF. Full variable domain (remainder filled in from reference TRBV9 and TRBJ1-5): DSGVTQTPKHLITATGQRVTLRCSPRSGDLSVYWYQQSLDQGLQFLIQYYNGEERAKGNILERFSAQQFPDLHSELNLSSLELGDSALYFCASSARQERSNQPQHFGDGTRLSIL.

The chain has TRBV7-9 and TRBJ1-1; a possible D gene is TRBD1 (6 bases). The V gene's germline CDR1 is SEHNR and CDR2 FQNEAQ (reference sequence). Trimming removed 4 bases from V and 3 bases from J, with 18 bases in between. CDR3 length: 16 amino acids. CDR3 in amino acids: CASSWGSRGPYTEAFF. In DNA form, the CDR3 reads TGTGCCAGCAGCTGGGGCTCCAGGGGACCCTACACTGAAGCTTTCTTT.

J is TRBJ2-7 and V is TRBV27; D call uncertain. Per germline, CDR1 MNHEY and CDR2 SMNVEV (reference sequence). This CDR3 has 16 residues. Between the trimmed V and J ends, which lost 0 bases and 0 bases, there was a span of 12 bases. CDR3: CASSLSSLPSSYEQYF. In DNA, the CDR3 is TGTGCCAGCAGTTTATCGAGTCTACCGAGCTCCTACGAGCAGTACTTC.

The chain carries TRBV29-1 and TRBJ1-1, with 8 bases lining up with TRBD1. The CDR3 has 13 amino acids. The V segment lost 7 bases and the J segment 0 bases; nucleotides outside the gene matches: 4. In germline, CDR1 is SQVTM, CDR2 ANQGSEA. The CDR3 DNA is TGCAGCGCCCGGGACAGGATGAACACTGAAGCTTTCTTT. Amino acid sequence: CSARDRMNTEAFF.